This TCR beta chain was identified during a study of response to subunit inactivated influenza vaccine. The germline gives CDR1 MDHEN, CDR2 SYDVKM. Germline trimming cut 6 bases from V and 1 base from J; bases unmatched to any gene: 7. CDR3 length: 17 residues. Notes on the study in general: Authors suggested each seasonal flu vaccination may recruit only limited numbers of new T cells.

This clonotype was counted a few times. Its antigen is not identified. One entry per CDR3 protein results from TCRdb running MiXCR on the RT-PCR reads. The sample contains approximately 570,000 distinct CDR3 sequences, approximately 7.1% of which appear only once. Material: PBMCs from blood, obtained roughly 24 months after vaccination. The chain combines TRBV28 with TRBJ2-3; 13 positions match TRBD2. The source of this sequence is a man between 50 and 75 years old who received an inactivated influenza vaccine. CDR3: CASSLGLAGLGTDTQYF. The CDR3 region has the DNA TGTGCCAGCAGCCTGGGACTAGCGGGGTTGGGCACAGATACGCAGTATTTT. The full variable domain, completed using reference TRBV28 and TRBJ2-3, is DVKVTQSSRYLVKRTGEKVFLECVQDMDHENMFWYRQDPGLGLRLIYFSYDVKMKEKGDIPEGYSVSREKKERFSLILESASTNQTSMYLCASSLGLAGLGTDTQYFGPGTRLTVL.